This T cell receptor gamma chain was captured by sequencing in a study of γδ T cells in repeated Plasmodium falciparum infection. V lost 2 bases and J lost 11; bases outside the gene matches: 12. The CDR3 sequence is 13 residues long. Germline lookup yields CDR1 GITISATS and CDR2 ISYDGTV (reference sequence). Remarks on this clone: TCRdb shows a much larger clone's protein in place of this DNA's translation, and the two differ at residue 6, likely through a read error; the protein shown is translated from the DNA.

Bulk repertoires came from Vgamma9/Vdelta2+ or Vdelta2-negative gammadelta T cells flow-sorted from PBMC. TCRdb reapplied CATT to the multiplex PCR reads. The profile shows approximately 30,000 gamma-chain clones, around 1.4% of them singletons. The sample taken for sequencing was gamma-delta T cells from blood. This TCR was recovered from a pool of human donors (malaria-infected and uninfected, not separated). The rearrangement uses TRGV9 and TRGJ1 or TRGJ2. The J gene comes from matching the DNA to germline here; TCRdb lacks it. Here the CDR3 reads CALWEGRPVEKLF. CDR3 bases: TGTGCCTTGTGGGAGGGGCGTCCAGTGGAGAAACTCTTT.